A selection of T cell receptor beta chains follows, all from one sample in a study of T-cell reconstitution after alpha-beta-depleted transplantation in children. TCRdb called the PCR reads again in MiXCR, with one record for every CDR3 protein. Of 580,000 or so distinct CDR3 sequences detected, roughly 24% appear once; the ten largest clones hold roughly 15%. The material sequenced was PBMCs, mostly from graft donor cells, taken 360 days after TCRalphabeta/CD19-depleted stem cell transplant. The receptor source for this set is a boy in the first two years of life who had a stem cell transplant for acute myeloid leukemia, so the T cells may come from the graft donor. CDR3s include the opening cysteine and the closing phenylalanine or tryptophan. A D gene is named only where the DNA matches it firmly. The size field is filled for only some rows; it gives once, few, many or a size class.

J gene	D gene	clone size	V gene	CDR3 protein	CDR3 DNA
TRBJ1-2	.	few	TRBV15	CATSRDKGDYGYTF	TGTGCCACCAGCAGAGATAAGGGCGACTATGGCTACACCTTC
TRBJ2-2	.	.	TRBV6-2/TRBV6-3	CASRPQGPANTGELFF	TGTGCCAGCAGGCCCCAGGGACCCGCGAACACCGGGGAGCTGTTTTTT
TRBJ2-5	.	few	TRBV6-5	CASSYSRGKETQYF	TGTGCCAGCAGTTACTCGCGTGGGAAAGAGACCCAGTACTTC
TRBJ2-7	.	.	TRBV5-1	CASSLTVTYEQYF	TGCGCCAGCAGCTTGACAGTTACCTACGAGCAGTACTTC
TRBJ2-6	.	many	TRBV25-1	CASSHSKAGTGANVLTF	TGTGCCAGCAGCCACTCTAAGGCGGGAACTGGGGCCAACGTCCTGACTTTC
TRBJ1-1	.	once	TRBV12-3/TRBV12-4	CASSFPIRGDNEAFF	TGTGCCAGCAGTTTCCCCATTAGAGGGGACAATGAAGCTTTCTTT
TRBJ1-5	.	many	TRBV20-1	CSARGSTGSNQPQHF	TGCAGTGCTAGAGGCTCGACAGGCAGCAATCAGCCCCAGCATTTT
TRBJ2-5	TRBD2	few	TRBV13	CASSSYSKRGPEETQYF	TGTGCCAGCAGCTCCTACTCTAAGCGGGGGCCCGAAGAGACCCAGTACTTC
TRBJ2-3	.	.	TRBV20-1	CSARVPIGTDMQYF	TGCAGTGCTAGAGTCCCGATCGGCACAGATATGCAGTATTTT
TRBJ2-7	.	few	TRBV4-3	CASSQEFSGTTYEQYF	TGCGCCAGCAGCCAGGAATTTAGTGGGACAACCTACGAGCAGTACTTC
TRBJ2-2	.	few	TRBV25-1	CASKFGDTGELFF	TGTGCCAGCAAGTTCGGGGACACCGGGGAGCTGTTTTTT
TRBJ2-7	TRBD1	few	TRBV28	CASRLTGELSYEQYF	TGTGCCAGCAGGCTAACAGGGGAACTCTCCTACGAGCAGTACTTC
TRBJ2-7	.	.	TRBV5-5	CASSLQHSGVYEQYF	TGTGCCAGCAGCTTACAGCATTCCGGGGTCTACGAGCAGTACTTC
TRBJ2-1	.	many	TRBV14	CASSPNWAGWSYNEQFF	TGTGCCAGCAGCCCCAACTGGGCAGGGTGGTCCTACAATGAGCAGTTCTTC
TRBJ1-2	.	many	TRBV10-2	CASSDGRDTLNGYTF	TGCGCCAGCAGTGACGGCCGGGACACTCTCAATGGCTACACCTTC
TRBJ2-2	.	many	TRBV13	CASSLGRTGELFF	TGTGCCAGCAGTCTCGGTAGGACCGGGGAGCTGTTTTTT
TRBJ1-5	.	.	TRBV19	CASSIAGEFNQPQHF	TGTGCCAGTAGTATAGCAGGGGAGTTCAATCAGCCCCAGCATTTT
TRBJ1-1	.	few	TRBV5-5	CASRAGTMYTEAFF	TGTGCCAGCAGGGCCGGGACAATGTACACTGAAGCTTTCTTT
TRBJ1-1	TRBD1	many	TRBV4-2	CASSQDQSGGRTEAFF	TGTGCCAGCAGCCAAGATCAGTCAGGGGGCCGGACTGAAGCTTTCTTT
TRBJ2-7	.	many	TRBV19	CASSLTGSEQYF	TGTGCCAGTAGTTTAACAGGGTCCGAGCAGTACTTC
TRBJ2-3	TRBD1	.	TRBV7-2	CASRYGTGTDTQYF	TGTGCCAGCAGATACGGGACAGGCACAGATACGCAGTATTTT
TRBJ2-1	.	many	TRBV15	CATRGRPQGPYNEQFF	TGTGCCACCAGGGGCAGGCCTCAGGGGCCCTACAATGAGCAGTTCTTC
TRBJ2-2	TRBD2	many	TRBV12-3/TRBV12-4	CASSLPHLGGTGELFF	TGTGCCAGCAGTTTACCTCATCTGGGGGGGACCGGGGAGCTGTTTTTT
TRBJ2-3	TRBD2	.	TRBV7-2	CASSRGLAGGLAQYF	TGTGCCAGCAGCCGAGGACTAGCGGGGGGGCTGGCGCAGTATTTT
TRBJ2-2	.	few	TRBV20-1	CSARDGGLSTGELFF	TGCAGTGCTAGAGACGGGGGCCTTAGCACCGGGGAGCTGTTTTTT
TRBJ1-6	.	many	TRBV6-2/TRBV6-3	CASSSTYNSPLHF	TGTGCCAGCAGTTCGACCTATAATTCACCCCTCCACTTT
TRBJ2-3	.	many	TRBV11-3	CASSPGERGSTDTQYF	TGTGCCAGCAGCCCAGGGGAGAGGGGCAGCACAGATACGCAGTATTTT
TRBJ2-1	.	few	TRBV20-1	CSVSPGLKTYNEQFF	TGCAGTGTTTCGCCGGGACTCAAAACCTACAATGAGCAGTTCTTC
TRBJ1-1	.	.	TRBV29-1	CSVDVGRIYEAFF	TGCAGCGTTGATGTGGGGCGCATATATGAAGCTTTCTTT
TRBJ2-3	.	.	TRBV19	CASSPDYTSTDTQYF	TGTGCCAGTAGTCCAGACTACACTAGCACAGATACGCAGTATTTT
TRBJ2-1	.	.	TRBV4-1	CASSFGDPYNEQFF	TGCGCCAGCAGCTTTGGGGACCCCTACAATGAGCAGTTCTTC
TRBJ2-3	.	few	TRBV20-1	CSASGTPSIDTQYF	TGCAGTGCTAGCGGGACTCCGTCTATTGATACGCAGTATTTT
TRBJ1-3	.	.	TRBV27	CASSPGHSGNTIYF	TGTGCCAGCAGCCCGGGACACTCTGGAAACACCATATATTTT